These 31 T cell receptor beta chains share one sample of origin, sequenced in a study of CD8 T cells in ankylosing spondylitis. TCRdb ran MiXCR on the 5' RACE reads and lists one entry per CDR3 protein. This table holds about 160,000 distinct CDR3 sequences, about 18% found once. Source material: blood, either unsorted or a sorted T cell fraction (not recorded which). These TCRs come from a male donor with ankylosing spondylitis or in good health (not recorded which).

This clonotype was picked up a small number of times. This sequence may be a read error, since a much larger clone differs from it by one base. The rearrangement uses TRBV12-3 or TRBV12-4 and TRBJ2-7, with D unclear. The CDR3 sequence is 10 residues long. The CDR3 DNA reads as TGTGCCAGCAGTTTGTCCGAGCAGTGCTTC. It codes for CASSLSEQCF.

This clonotype showed up many times. The chain links TRBV11-2 to TRBJ2-6; TRBD2 might be the D (7 bases). The CDR3 contains 15 residues. V was pared by 3 bases and J by 8 bases, with 14 bases between. Germline CDR1 is SGHAT and CDR2 is FQNNGV. CDR3 amino acids: CASSFTGGQSNVLTF. The CDR3 bases are TGTGCCAGCAGCTTTACCGGGGGGCAGTCCAACGTCCTGACTTTC.

This clonotype was seen a few times. CDR3 in DNA: TGTGCCAGCAGCCAAAACGAAGGGAACACTGAAGCTTTCTTT. This codes for CASSQNEGNTEAFF. The V and J genes are TRBV3-1 and TRBJ1-1, with unresolved D. Trimming pared 2 bases from V and 1 base from J, leaving 8 bases between. The V gene's germline CDR1 is LGHDT and CDR2 YNNKEL (reference sequence). The CDR3 loop spans 14 amino acids.

In this sample, this clonotype turned up a few times. This chain links TRBV6-1 with TRBJ2-3; D not resolved. Germline V gene sequence: CDR1 MNHNS, CDR2 SASEGT. This CDR3 contains 13 residues. V lost 8 bases and J 6 bases, leaving 15 bases between the germline ends. As DNA, the CDR3 is TGTGCCAGCGTGGACCAGAGGAGTGATACGCAGTATTTT. Translating it yields CASVDQRSDTQYF.

This clonotype was found a few times. The CDR3 protein is CASKGNPSRGFRTEAFF. CDR3 coding DNA: TGTGCCAGTAAAGGGAATCCGTCCAGGGGGTTTCGCACTGAAGCTTTCTTT. The chain employs TRBV19 and TRBJ1-1; 7 bases match TRBD1. V lost 7 bases to trimming and J lost 4 bases; unmatched junction nucleotides: 18. Germline V gene sequence: CDR1 LNHDA, CDR2 SQIVND (reference sequence). CDR3 length: 17 amino acids.

The chain couples TRBV4-2 to TRBJ1-4, with 9 bases lining up with TRBD1. V trimming: 0 bases; J trimming: 3 bases; junction bases outside the gene matches: 2. Germline V gene data show CDR1 as LGHNA and CDR2 as YNFKEQ. This CDR3 contains 16 residues. This chain's CDR3 is CASSQDGQGSNEKLFF. The CDR3 nucleotides are TGTGCCAGCAGCCAAGATGGACAGGGGTCTAATGAAAAACTGTTTTTT.

This clonotype occurred many times. The chain joins TRBV12-3 or TRBV12-4 to TRBJ1-1; 7 bases line up with TRBD1. The CDR3 is 14 amino acids. J lost 1 base, V lost 6 bases, and 5 bases had no gene match. CDR3 nucleotide sequence: TGTGCCAGCAGCACCGGGACAGCGAACACTGAAGCTTTCTTT. This translates into CASSTGTANTEAFF.

This chain joins TRBV7-9 and TRBJ1-2; no reliable D call. Germline CDR1 and CDR2: SEHNR and FQNEAQ (reference sequence). V gave up 5 bases and J gave up 5 bases, with 21 bases separating them. This CDR3 spans 16 amino acids. The CDR3 DNA follows: TGTGCCAGCAGCCTGCCATTGATAGGGCCGGCTTATGGCTACACCTTC. It specifies CASSLPLIGPAYGYTF.

This rearrangement joins TRBV2 to TRBJ2-1, with 8 bases aligning to TRBD1. The CDR3 consists of 14 residues. V trimming: 4 bases; J trimming: 6 bases; junction bases outside the gene matches: 5. The germline V gene has CDR1 SNHLY and CDR2 FYNNEI. The CDR3 here is CASSVGQGANEQFF. The CDR3 region has the DNA TGTGCCAGCAGTGTTGGGCAGGGGGCCAATGAGCAGTTCTTC. Drawing the rest from reference TRBV2 and TRBJ2-1, the complete variable domain is EPEVTQTPSHQVTQMGQEVILRCVPISNHLYFYWYRQILGQKVEFLVSFYNNEISEKSEIFDDQFSVERPDGSNFTLKIRSTKLEDSAMYFCASSVGQGANEQFFGPGTRLTVL.

A few counts support this clonotype. V and J are TRBV28 and TRBJ1-2; 7 nucleotides agree with TRBD1. V trimming: 4 bases; J trimming: 4 bases; junction bases outside the gene matches: 6. CDR1 is MDHEN and CDR2 is SYDVKM in the germline V gene. The length of the CDR3 is 14 residues. CDR3 DNA: TGTGCCAGCAGTTCCTTGACAGGGTTCTATGGCTACACCTTC. This codes for CASSSLTGFYGYTF.

This clonotype has a handful of counts. The J gene is TRBJ2-1, the V gene TRBV7-8; 9 bases match TRBD2. Germline V gene sequence: CDR1 SGHVS, CDR2 FQNEAQ. This CDR3 has 16 amino acids. Trimming removed 5 bases from V and 2 bases from J; junction bases left unmatched: 7. The CDR3 DNA reads as TGTGCCAGCAGCCCATTTGCGGGAGGGGCCTACAATGAGCAGTTCTTC. Residues: CASSPFAGGAYNEQFF. Together with reference TRBV7-8 and TRBJ2-1, the CDR3 gives the full variable domain: GAGVSQSPRYKVAKRGQDVALRCDPISGHVSLFWYQQALGQGPEFLTYFQNEAQLDKSGLPSDRFFAERPEGSVSTLKIQRTQQEDSAVYLCASSPFAGGAYNEQFFGPGTRLTVL.

This clonotype has at least ten counts. At one end, the junction sequence differs from germline, possibly due to a read error. V is TRBV5-1 and J is TRBJ2-3, with 9 bases matching TRBD1. Germline CDR1 reads SGHRS; CDR2 reads YFSETQ. CDR3 length equals 15 residues. DNA of the CDR3: TGCGCCAGCAGTTTGGGACAGGGAAACCTAGATACGCAGTATTTT. It specifies CASSLGQGNLDTQYF.

This rearrangement joins TRBV6-5 to TRBJ2-3; D unresolved. Trimming stripped 5 bases from V and 6 bases from J, with 9 bases between. Germline loops: CDR1 MNHEY, CDR2 SVGAGI. CDR3 length: 12 amino acids. In DNA form, the CDR3 reads TGTGCCAGCAGTACACCGGTGGATACGCAGTATTTT. Translating gives CASSTPVDTQYF.

This chain uses TRBV5-4 with TRBJ2-5; TRBD1 or TRBD2 may be the D gene (5 bases each). Germline V gene lookup returns CDR1 SGHNT and CDR2 YYREEE (reference sequence). This CDR3 comprises 14 residues. V dropped 4 bases and J dropped 2 bases, with 12 bases sitting between them. The chain's CDR3 is CASSHGTEQETQYF. The CDR3 DNA reads as TGTGCCAGCAGCCACGGGACCGAGCAAGAGACCCAGTACTTC.

This chain joins TRBV27 and TRBJ2-7, with a weak D call TRBD1 (6 bases). V was cut by 3 bases and J by 1 base, with 16 bases left in between. Germline assignment: CDR1 MNHEY and CDR2 SMNVEV (reference sequence). This CDR3 is 16 amino acids long. The CDR3 is CASSFLRGLESYEQYF. The CDR3 coding sequence is TGTGCCAGCAGTTTCCTCAGGGGTCTGGAGTCCTACGAGCAGTACTTC.

This clonotype was seen repeatedly, ten times or more. This sequence joins TRBV5-1 and TRBJ2-4; D ambiguous. The CDR3 consists of 16 residues. Per the germline V gene, CDR1 is SGHRS and CDR2 is YFSETQ. V shed 3 bases and J shed 0 bases, with 13 bases lying between them. For the CDR3, the DNA is TGCGCCAGCAGCTCCGGCGGCCGACTAGCCAAAAACATTCAGTACTTC. Encoded protein: CASSSGGRLAKNIQYF.

The J gene is TRBJ2-1, the V gene TRBV24-1; D gene ambiguous. The CDR3 loop spans 14 amino acids. V shed 0 bases and J shed 8 bases, with 10 bases lying between them. Germline lookup yields CDR1 KGHDR and CDR2 SFDVKD. CDR3 coding DNA: TGTGCCACCAGTGATTTGTTCTCTGGGCATGAGCAGTTCTTC. Its protein product is CATSDLFSGHEQFF.

This clonotype was seen ten or more times. The rearrangement uses TRBV12-3 or TRBV12-4 and TRBJ2-3; the D is unclear. V dropped 5 bases and J dropped 2 bases, with 8 bases sitting between them. This CDR3 has 13 amino acids. As DNA, the CDR3 is TGTGCCAGCAGTCCCAGAATCACAGATACGCAGTATTTT. Residues: CASSPRITDTQYF.

This clonotype was recorded at least ten times. The chain recombines TRBV5-1 with TRBJ2-1; TRBD2 aligns across 14 bases. The CDR3 spans 16 residues. Germline V gives CDR1 SGHRS, CDR2 YFSETQ. Trimming took 3 bases from V and 3 from J; bases not matched to a gene: 2. Written as DNA, the CDR3 is TGCGCCAGCAGCTCGGGACTAGCGGGAGTCTACAATGAGCAGTTCTTC. Translating it yields CASSSGLAGVYNEQFF.

This clonotype was seen repeatedly, ten times or more. This chain joins TRBV5-1 and TRBJ2-7; TRBD2 aligns across 9 bases. The CDR3 sequence is 13 residues long. Germline lookup yields CDR1 SGHRS and CDR2 YFSETQ. J lost 7 bases, V lost 1 base, and 3 bases had no gene match. Here the CDR3 DNA reads TGCGCCAGCAGCTTGCCTAGCGGGAAGGAGCAGTACTTC. It encodes CASSLPSGKEQYF.

This clonotype was counted a few times. The chain uses TRBV27 and TRBJ1-4, with D unresolved. Germline values: CDR1 MNHEY, CDR2 SMNVEV (reference sequence). The CDR3 has 16 residues. Trimming pared 4 bases from V and 10 bases from J, leaving 22 bases between. In DNA, the CDR3 is TGTGCCAGCAGTTACCCATCCGGCGGACGACCAGGAAAACTGTTTTTT. This translates into CASSYPSGGRPGKLFF.

This clonotype has at least ten counts. The rearrangement links TRBV28 to TRBJ2-3; D remains unclear. This CDR3 contains 12 residues. V shed 7 bases and J shed 13 bases, with 18 bases lying between them. Per germline, CDR1 MDHEN and CDR2 SYDVKM. CDR3 nucleotides: TGTGCCAGCATGAAGACTTCAATACGGGAGTATTTT. It is translated as CASMKTSIREYF.

The chain links TRBV28 to TRBJ2-2; D possibly corresponds to TRBD2 (5 bases). Germline-derived CDR1 and CDR2 are MDHEN and SYDVKM. The length of the CDR3 is 13 residues. V lost 7 bases to trimming and J lost 5 bases, with 11 bases between them. CDR3 DNA: TGTGCCAGCACTAGCCTCAATACCGGGGAGCTGTTTTTT. Translation: CASTSLNTGELFF.

The sample holds many counts of this clonotype. The chain combines TRBV28 with TRBJ1-2; D is ambiguous. The CDR3 runs 14 residues. The V gene lost 3 bases and the J gene lost 2 bases, with 10 bases spanning the gap. The germline V gene has CDR1 MDHEN and CDR2 SYDVKM. CDR3 sequence reads: CASSFLELNYGYTF. CDR3 DNA sequence: TGTGCCAGCAGTTTCCTTGAGTTAAACTATGGCTACACCTTC.

This clonotype was observed a handful of times. The J gene is TRBJ2-7, the V gene TRBV27, with TRBD2 identical over 13 bases. The length of the CDR3 is 15 residues. V lost 7 bases to trimming and J lost 2 bases; unmatched junction nucleotides: 5. CDR1 and CDR2 from the germline V gene are MNHEY and SMNVEV (reference sequence). CDR3 protein: CASKATSGRAYEQYF. In nucleotides, the CDR3 is TGTGCCAGCAAGGCTACTAGCGGGAGGGCCTACGAGCAGTACTTC.

The V call is TRBV28, the J call TRBJ2-3; 10 nucleotides agree with TRBD2. CDR1 MDHEN and CDR2 SYDVKM come from the germline V gene. The CDR3 is 16 amino acids. V lost 5 bases, J lost 6 bases, and 11 bases stayed unmatched. This CDR3 is CASSPRPGSGRDTQYF. DNA of the CDR3: TGTGCCAGCAGTCCCCGCCCGGGTAGCGGGAGGGATACGCAGTATTTT.

The sample holds a few counts of this clonotype. This chain links TRBV28 with TRBJ1-5; D is unclear. The germline gives CDR1 MDHEN, CDR2 SYDVKM. CDR3 length: 12 amino acids. V lost 7 bases to trimming and J lost 6 bases, with 10 bases between them. CDR3 in amino acids: CASIGKGQPQHF. In DNA, the CDR3 is TGTGCCAGCATAGGGAAGGGTCAGCCCCAGCATTTT.

The table lists this clonotype with many counts. CDR3 nucleotides: TGTGCCTGGAGTGCGACAGGGCATCAGCCCCAGCATTTT. Its translation: CAWSATGHQPQHF. The chain recombines TRBV30 with TRBJ1-5, with 7 bases fitting TRBD1. CDR3 length: 13 residues. Germline CDR1 GTSNPN, CDR2 SVGIG (reference sequence). V lost 1 base, J lost 5 bases, and 2 bases stayed unmatched.

This clonotype came up a few times. The chain has TRBV20-1 and TRBJ1-1; 9 bases map to TRBD1. There are 14 residues in the CDR3. Unmatched junction bases numbered 2, after V lost 0 bases and J lost 3 bases. CDR1 DFQATT and CDR2 SNEGSKA come from the germline V gene (reference sequence). The DNA for the CDR3 is TGCAGTGCTAGAGAACAGGGGGCGGACACTGAAGCTTTCTTT. Translated, it gives CSAREQGADTEAFF.

This clonotype was seen at least ten times. CDR3 bases: TGCAGCGTTGAAGTCTACAATGAGCAGTTCTTC. This translates into CSVEVYNEQFF. The V call is TRBV29-1, the J call TRBJ2-1, with no clear D. This CDR3 has 11 amino acids. Trimming cost V 1 base and J 3 bases, with 1 base left between them. The germline V gene encodes CDR1 SQVTM and CDR2 ANQGSEA.

In its sample, this clonotype was seen many times. The gene calls are TRBV5-1 and TRBJ2-3, with D perhaps TRBD2 (6 bases). This CDR3 spans 16 amino acids. Per germline, CDR1 SGHRS and CDR2 YFSETQ. The ends were cut back, 2 bases at V and 2 bases at J, with 15 bases in the middle. The CDR3 spells CASSLIGGAVTDTQYF. The CDR3, as DNA: TGCGCCAGCAGCTTAATCGGAGGGGCTGTCACAGATACGCAGTATTTT.